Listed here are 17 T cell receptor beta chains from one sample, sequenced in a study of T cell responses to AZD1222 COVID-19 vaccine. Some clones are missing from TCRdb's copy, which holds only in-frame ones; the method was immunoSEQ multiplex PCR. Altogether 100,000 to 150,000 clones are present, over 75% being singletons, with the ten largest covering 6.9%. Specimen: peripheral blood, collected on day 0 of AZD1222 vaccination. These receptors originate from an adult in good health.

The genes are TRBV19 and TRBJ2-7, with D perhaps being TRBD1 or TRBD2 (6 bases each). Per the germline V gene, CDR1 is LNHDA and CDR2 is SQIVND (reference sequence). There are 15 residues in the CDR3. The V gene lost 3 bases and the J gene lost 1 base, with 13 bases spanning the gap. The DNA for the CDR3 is TGTGCCAGTAGTATCTTCGGGGGCAGGTCCTACGAGCAGTACTTC. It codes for CASSIFGGRSYEQYF.

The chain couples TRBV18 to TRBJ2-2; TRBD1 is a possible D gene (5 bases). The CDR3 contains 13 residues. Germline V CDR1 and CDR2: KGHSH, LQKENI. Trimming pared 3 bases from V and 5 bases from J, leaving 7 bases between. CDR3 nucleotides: TGTGCCAGCTCACCGCAGGGAACCGGGGAGCTGTTTTTT. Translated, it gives CASSPQGTGELFF.

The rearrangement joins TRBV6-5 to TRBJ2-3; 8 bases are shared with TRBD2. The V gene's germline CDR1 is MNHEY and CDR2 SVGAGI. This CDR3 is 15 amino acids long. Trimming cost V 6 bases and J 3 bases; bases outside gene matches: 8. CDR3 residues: CASRLLGGATDTQYF. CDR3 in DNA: TGTGCCAGCAGATTACTCGGGGGGGCAACAGATACGCAGTATTTT.

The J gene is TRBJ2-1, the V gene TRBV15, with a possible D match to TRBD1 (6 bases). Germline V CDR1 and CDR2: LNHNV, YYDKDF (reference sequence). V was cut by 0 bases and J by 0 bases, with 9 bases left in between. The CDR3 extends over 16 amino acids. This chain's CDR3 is CATSRDRGFSYNEQFF. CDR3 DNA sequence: TGTGCCACCAGCAGAGATAGGGGGTTCTCCTACAATGAGCAGTTCTTC.

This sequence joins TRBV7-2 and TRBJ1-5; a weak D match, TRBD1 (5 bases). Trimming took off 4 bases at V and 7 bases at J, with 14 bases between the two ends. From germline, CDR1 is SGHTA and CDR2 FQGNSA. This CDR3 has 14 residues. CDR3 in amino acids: CASSSDSGGQPQHF. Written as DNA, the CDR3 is TGTGCCAGCAGCTCCGACAGTGGGGGGCAGCCCCAGCATTTT. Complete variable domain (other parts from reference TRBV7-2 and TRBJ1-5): GAGVSQSPSNKVTEKGKDVELRCDPISGHTALYWYRQSLGQGLEFLIYFQGNSAPDKSGLPSDRFSAERTGGSVSTLTIQRTQQEDSAVYLCASSSDSGGQPQHFGDGTRLSIL.

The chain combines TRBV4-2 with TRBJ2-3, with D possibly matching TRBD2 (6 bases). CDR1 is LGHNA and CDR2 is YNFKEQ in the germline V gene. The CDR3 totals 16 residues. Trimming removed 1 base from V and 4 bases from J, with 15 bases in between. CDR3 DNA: TGTGCCAGCAGCCAAGGAGGGGCGGGGTCGGCAGATACGCAGTATTTT. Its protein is CASSQGGAGSADTQYF.

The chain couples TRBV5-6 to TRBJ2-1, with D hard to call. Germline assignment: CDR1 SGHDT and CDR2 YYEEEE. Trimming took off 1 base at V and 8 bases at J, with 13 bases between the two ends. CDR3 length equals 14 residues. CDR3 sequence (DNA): TGTGCCAGCAGCTTGTGGGCCGACGATGATGAGCAGTTCTTC. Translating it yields CASSLWADDDEQFF.

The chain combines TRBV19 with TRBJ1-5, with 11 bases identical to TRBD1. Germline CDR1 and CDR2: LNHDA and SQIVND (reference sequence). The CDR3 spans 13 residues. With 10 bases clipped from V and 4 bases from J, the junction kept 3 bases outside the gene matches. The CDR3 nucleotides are TGTGCCACTGGGACAGGGGGAAATCAGCCCCAGCATTTT. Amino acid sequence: CATGTGGNQPQHF.

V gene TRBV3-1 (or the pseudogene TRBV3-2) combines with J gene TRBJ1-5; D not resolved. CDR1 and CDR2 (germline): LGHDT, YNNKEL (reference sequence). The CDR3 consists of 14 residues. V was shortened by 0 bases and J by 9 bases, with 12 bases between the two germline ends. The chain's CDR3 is CASSQDPSMRPQHF. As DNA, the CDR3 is TGTGCCAGCAGCCAAGATCCGAGTATGCGGCCCCAGCATTTT.

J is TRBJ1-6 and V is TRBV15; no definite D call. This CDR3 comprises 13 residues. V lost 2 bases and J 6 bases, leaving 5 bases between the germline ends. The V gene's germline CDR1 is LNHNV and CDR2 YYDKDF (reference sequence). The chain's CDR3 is CATSRTGNSPLHF. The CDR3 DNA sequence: TGTGCCACCAGCAGAACTGGTAATTCACCCCTCCACTTT.

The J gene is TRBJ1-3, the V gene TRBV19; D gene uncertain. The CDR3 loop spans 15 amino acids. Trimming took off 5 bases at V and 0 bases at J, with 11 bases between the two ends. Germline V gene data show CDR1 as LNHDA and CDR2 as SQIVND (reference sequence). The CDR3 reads CASSVLALSGNTIYF. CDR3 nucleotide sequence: TGTGCCAGTAGTGTTCTGGCTCTCTCTGGAAACACCATATATTTT. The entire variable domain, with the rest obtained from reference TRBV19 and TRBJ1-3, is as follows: DGGITQSPKYLFRKEGQNVTLSCEQNLNHDAMYWYRQDPGQGLRLIYYSQIVNDFQKGDIAEGYSVSREKKESFPLTVTSAQKNPTAFYLCASSVLALSGNTIYFGEGSWLTVV.

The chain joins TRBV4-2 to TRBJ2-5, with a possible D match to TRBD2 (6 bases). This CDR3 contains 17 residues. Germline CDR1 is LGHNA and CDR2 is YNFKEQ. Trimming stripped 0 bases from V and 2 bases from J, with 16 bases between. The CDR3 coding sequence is TGTGCCAGCAGCCAAGAGGGAAAACTAGCAGGGCAAGAGACCCAGTACTTC. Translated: CASSQEGKLAGQETQYF.

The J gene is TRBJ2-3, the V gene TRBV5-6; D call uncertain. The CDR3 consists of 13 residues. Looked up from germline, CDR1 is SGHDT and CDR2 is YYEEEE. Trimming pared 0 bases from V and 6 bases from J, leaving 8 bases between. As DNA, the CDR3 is TGTGCCAGCAGCTTGGTAGTAGGTGATACGCAGTATTTT. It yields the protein CASSLVVGDTQYF.

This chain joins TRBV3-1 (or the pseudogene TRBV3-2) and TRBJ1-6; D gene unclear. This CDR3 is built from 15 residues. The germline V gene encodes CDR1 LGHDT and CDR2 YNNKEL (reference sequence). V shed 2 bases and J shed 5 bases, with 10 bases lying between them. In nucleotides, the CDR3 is TGTGCCAGCAGCCAACGTAGGCGGGATAATTCACCCCTCCACTTT. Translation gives CASSQRRRDNSPLHF.

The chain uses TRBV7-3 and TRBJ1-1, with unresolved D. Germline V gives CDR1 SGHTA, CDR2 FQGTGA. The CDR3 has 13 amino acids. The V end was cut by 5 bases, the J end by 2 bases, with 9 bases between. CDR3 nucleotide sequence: TGTGCCAGCAGCGCTAGTTTAAACACTGAAGCTTTCTTT. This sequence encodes CASSASLNTEAFF.

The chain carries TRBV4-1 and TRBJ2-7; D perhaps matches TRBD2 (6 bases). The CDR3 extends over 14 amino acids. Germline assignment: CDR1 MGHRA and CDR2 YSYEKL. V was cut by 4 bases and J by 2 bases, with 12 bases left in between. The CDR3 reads CASSLEGTPYEQYF. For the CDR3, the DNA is TGCGCCAGCAGCCTCGAGGGGACTCCCTACGAGCAGTACTTC.

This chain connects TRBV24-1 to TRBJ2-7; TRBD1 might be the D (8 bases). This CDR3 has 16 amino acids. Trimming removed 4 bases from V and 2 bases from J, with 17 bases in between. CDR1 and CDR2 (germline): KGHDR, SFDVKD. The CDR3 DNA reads TGTGCCACCAGTGACTTGACAGGGGAGGGGACCTACGAGCAGTACTTC. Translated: CATSDLTGEGTYEQYF.